Listed below are T cell receptor beta chains from one sample, sequenced in a study of T cells after yellow fever vaccination. From the 5' RACE reads, TCRdb called clonotypes with MiXCR, one entry per CDR3 protein. This sample has approximately 330,000 distinct CDR3 sequences; approximately 4% occur once, and the top ten carry about 26%. This specimen was PBMCs, taken 5 days after the yellow fever booster vaccination. Receptors were obtained from a man aged 18-30 years who received the YFV17D yellow fever vaccine. CDR3s include the opening cysteine and the closing phenylalanine or tryptophan. A D gene is named only where the DNA matches it firmly. Rows may omit the clone size; those that give it use once, few, many or a size class.

D | J | size | V | DNA | CDR3
. | TRBJ1-4 | . | TRBV6-2/TRBV6-3 | TGTGCCAGCAGGGCAGGGACGGAACAAAAACTGTTTTTT | CASRAGTEQKLFF
. | TRBJ1-4 | many | TRBV4-1 | TGCGCCAGCAGCCAAGATTCCACGGTTAATGAAAAACTGTTTTTT | CASSQDSTVNEKLFF
TRBD2 | TRBJ2-7 | . | TRBV20-1 | TGCAGTGCCGGACGGACTAGCGGACCCTACGAGCAGTACTTC | CSAGRTSGPYEQYF
TRBD1 | TRBJ2-2 | . | TRBV5-5 | TGTGCCAGCAGCCAGGGACAGGCGTTCACCGGGGAGCTGTTTTTT | CASSQGQAFTGELFF
. | TRBJ2-3 | . | TRBV12-3/TRBV12-4 | TGTGCCAGCAGTTTGGTCGGTACTAGGACAGATACGCAGTATTTT | CASSLVGTRTDTQYF
TRBD2 | TRBJ2-3 | few | TRBV4-2 | TGTGCCAGCAGCCAAGCCCCGGGGACTAGCGGGGGGGCCTTTTATACGCAGTATTTT | CASSQAPGTSGGAFYTQYF
. | TRBJ2-2 | few | TRBV10-3 | TGTGCCATCAGTACGACTCCTACCCCGAACACCGGGGAGCTGTTTTTT | CAISTTPTPNTGELFF
. | TRBJ1-2 | few | TRBV12-3/TRBV12-4 | TGTGCCAGCAGTCCACAGGGTTCCTATGGCTACACCTTC | CASSPQGSYGYTF
. | TRBJ2-1 | many | TRBV6-5 | TGTGCCAGCAGTCTCAGGCCCTACAATGAGCAGTTCTTC | CASSLRPYNEQFF
TRBD1 | TRBJ1-4 | . | TRBV4-1 | TGCGCCAGCAGCCAAGATCCCGGGACAGCAAATGAAAAACTGTTTTTT | CASSQDPGTANEKLFF
. | TRBJ1-4 | few | TRBV27 | TGTGCCAGCAGTCCGCAGGGTAGTGATGAAAAACTGTTTTTT | CASSPQGSDEKLFF
. | TRBJ1-2 | once | TRBV20-1 | TGCAGTGCCCCTAGGTCCGCGCAGGGCTGGTATGGCTACACCTTC | CSAPRSAQGWYGYTF
. | TRBJ2-3 | many | TRBV6-6 | TGTGCCAGCAGTTCCCTCACAGATACGCAGTATTTT | CASSSLTDTQYF
. | TRBJ2-2 | few | TRBV9 | TGTGCCAGCAGCGTAGAGGACGGCTTACGCGGGGAGCTGTTTTTT | CASSVEDGLRGELFF
TRBD2 | TRBJ2-5 | . | TRBV18 | TGTGCCAGCTCACCGGACCTAAGCGGGGGGGAGACCCAGTACTTC | CASSPDLSGGETQYF
. | TRBJ2-3 | few | TRBV10-3 | TGTGCCATCAGACGCGGGGGCACAGATACGCAGTATTTT | CAIRRGGTDTQYF
. | TRBJ2-5 | . | TRBV11-2 | TGTGCCAGCAGCCCAGCCGAAATAAGGGAGACCCAGTACTTC | CASSPAEIRETQYF
. | TRBJ1-2 | . | TRBV19 | TGTGCCAGTAGTCCCCGACGGGGCAGCTATGGCTACACCTTC | CASSPRRGSYGYTF
. | TRBJ2-1 | . | TRBV7-2 | TGTGCCAGCAGCTCCTACCGGGTCACCTCGGAGGTCTACAATGAGCAGTTCTTC | CASSSYRVTSEVYNEQFF
. | TRBJ2-2 | many | TRBV12-3/TRBV12-4 | TGTGCCAGCAGCGAGACAGGGAACACCGGGGAGCTGTTTTTT | CASSETGNTGELFF
TRBD1 | TRBJ1-2 | many | TRBV7-2 | TGTGCCAGCAGCCCCGGGACAGGACTTAACTATGGCTACACCTTC | CASSPGTGLNYGYTF
. | TRBJ1-1 | few | TRBV6-6 | TGTGCCAGCACCCTGTTGACTGAAGCTTTCTTT | CASTLLTEAFF
TRBD1 | TRBJ2-5 | few | TRBV25-1 | TGTGCCAGCAGTGGCCCCGGGACAGGGGTAGAGACCCAGTACTTC | CASSGPGTGVETQYF
. | TRBJ2-5 | many | TRBV4-1 | TGCGCCAGCAGCCGGACGGAGGGGATGGGAGAGACCCAGTACTTC | CASSRTEGMGETQYF
TRBD1 | TRBJ2-1 | many | TRBV5-1 | TGCGCCAGCAGCTTAGGGACAGGGAGGAATGAGCAGTTCTTC | CASSLGTGRNEQFF
. | TRBJ2-1 | . | TRBV5-1 | TGCGCCAGCAGCTTGGAGGGGACCGTTTACAATGAGCAGTTCTTC | CASSLEGTVYNEQFF
. | TRBJ1-1 | few | TRBV6-1 | TGTGCCAGCAGTGTGGGACTTGAAGCTTTCTTT | CASSVGLEAFF
. | TRBJ2-1 | few | TRBV18 | TGTGCCAGCTCATCTCTACAGGGCCAGATCAATGAGCAGTTCTTC | CASSSLQGQINEQFF
. | TRBJ2-1 | medium-sized | TRBV5-1 | TGTGCCAGCAGTTTAGGTAACAATGAGCAGTTCTTC | CASSLGNNEQFF
TRBD1 | TRBJ1-2 | many | TRBV12-3/TRBV12-4 | TGTGCCAGTCGTACCGGGACAGGGGGCCCCGTGGGCTATGGCTACACCTTC | CASRTGTGGPVGYGYTF
. | TRBJ2-4 | . | TRBV6-5 | TGTGCCAGCAGTTCGAGGGGTAGAGGGGACATTCAGTACTTC | CASSSRGRGDIQYF
. | TRBJ2-5 | . | TRBV2 | TGTGCCAGTACAACCTCTCTGACCCAGTACTTC | CASTTSLTQYF
. | TRBJ2-2 | . | TRBV4-1 | TGCGCCAGCAGCCAAGGGCGGTATAACACCGGGGAGCTGTTTTTT | CASSQGRYNTGELFF
. | TRBJ2-4 | few | TRBV18 | TGTGCCAGCTCACCAATCGCAGGGCACGCCAAAAACATTCAGTACTTC | CASSPIAGHAKNIQYF
TRBD1 | TRBJ1-4 | . | TRBV9 | TGTGCCAGCAGCGAATACAGGGGAAGTAATGAAAAACTGTTTTTT | CASSEYRGSNEKLFF
. | TRBJ1-1 | . | TRBV2 | TGTGCCAGCAGTGAAAGTAGAGGGGCTCGAAACACTGAAGCTTTCTTT | CASSESRGARNTEAFF
TRBD2 | TRBJ2-1 | . | TRBV7-2 | TGTGCCAGCAGCTTCCTAGCGGGGGTTAATGAGCAGTTCTTC | CASSFLAGVNEQFF
. | TRBJ2-2 | . | TRBV24-1 | TGTGCCACCAGTGATACAACACGGAACACCGGGGAGCTGTTTTTT | CATSDTTRNTGELFF
. | TRBJ2-1 | few | TRBV6-1 | TGTGCCAGCAGTCAAGGGCCCAGCGGTTACAATGAGCAGTTCTTC | CASSQGPSGYNEQFF
TRBD1 | TRBJ2-7 | many | TRBV6-5 | TGTGCCAGCAGTTACCAAGGACAGGGCTACGAGCAGTACTTC | CASSYQGQGYEQYF
TRBD1 | TRBJ2-3 | many | TRBV12-5 | TGTGCTAGTGGTTTCCCCTACAGGGGGGTGACAGATACGCAGTATTTT | CASGFPYRGVTDTQYF
. | TRBJ2-7 | many | TRBV5-1 | TGCGCCAGCACCAGAGACTCGAGCAGCTCCTACGAGCAGTACTTC | CASTRDSSSSYEQYF
. | TRBJ2-1 | few | TRBV24-1 | TGTGCCACCAGTGATTTGCTCTTGGGCTCGGAGCAGTTCTTC | CATSDLLLGSEQFF
. | TRBJ1-1 | few | TRBV6-1 | TGTGCCAGCAGTGAAAGGGAGCAGTCTGAAGCTTTCTTT | CASSEREQSEAFF
TRBD2 | TRBJ2-5 | few | TRBV7-8 | TGTGCCAGCAGCCCCTGGACTAGCGGGGGGTTAGCAGAGGGGACCCAGTACTTC | CASSPWTSGGLAEGTQYF
TRBD1 | TRBJ1-4 | . | TRBV3-1 | TGTGCCAGCAGCCAAGCTCCGGCCGGGACAGGGGAATCCCACATGTTTTTT | CASSQAPAGTGESHMFF
TRBD1 | TRBJ2-1 | few | TRBV7-2 | TGTGCCAGCAGCAGACCGACAGGGAACAATGAGCAGTTCTTC | CASSRPTGNNEQFF
. | TRBJ1-5 | . | TRBV7-9 | TGTGCCAGCAGCTTAGGCCCGCGGAGTCAGCCCCAGCATTTT | CASSLGPRSQPQHF
. | TRBJ1-4 | . | TRBV12-3/TRBV12-4 | TGTGCCAGCAGTTCACCGCCGGGTGAAAAACTGTTTTTT | CASSSPPGEKLFF
. | TRBJ1-2 | many | TRBV2 | TGTGCCAGCAGTGAAGACTCGGGACGAGGGGGCTACACCTTC | CASSEDSGRGGYTF
. | TRBJ1-1 | . | TRBV12-3/TRBV12-4 | TGTGCCAGCAGGCCAGGGGCCGGGAACACTGAAGCTTTCTTT | CASRPGAGNTEAFF
. | TRBJ2-5 | many | TRBV5-1 | TGCGCCAGCAGCTTAGGAAACCAAGAGACCCAGTACTTC | CASSLGNQETQYF
. | TRBJ1-1 | . | TRBV7-3 | TGTGCCAGCAGCTCAAACACAGGGTTGAACACTGAAGCTTTCTTT | CASSSNTGLNTEAFF
. | TRBJ2-2 | many | TRBV5-1 | TGCGCCAGCAGCTTGGCCGTGCCCGGGGAGCTGTTTTTT | CASSLAVPGELFF
. | TRBJ2-7 | many | TRBV6-5 | TGTGCCAGACCCCGGCAGGGGCCCTACGAGCAGTACTTC | CARPRQGPYEQYF